The clone carrying this T cell receptor (beta chain) was seen a few times. Its antigen is still unknown. TCRdb independently ran MiXCR on the PCR reads; one entry per CDR3 protein. In the table there are 20,000 to 30,000 distinct CDR3 sequences, roughly a sixth of which are singletons. The ends lost 8 bases at V and 3 bases at J; junction bases unmatched: 5. This CDR3 spans 13 amino acids. Germline V gene sequence: CDR1 MNHEY, CDR2 SMNVEV (reference sequence). These data are taken from a study of molecular identifiers for immune sequencing clone quantification. Study-level results: Should identical TCR molecules share a barcode, the sizes of highly expanded clones could be underestimated.

Material for sequencing was naive CD8+ T cells from blood, with Jurkat cell RNA spiked in. Specified subset: FACS-sorted CD8+CD4-CCR7+CD45RA+ naive T cells. The V call is TRBV27, the J call TRBJ2-5; the match to TRBD2 covers 8 bases. The clonotype originates from a human donor in good health. Some libraries in this study had Jurkat cell RNA spiked in. CDR3 coding DNA: TGTGCCAGCCGCGGGGGGAACAAAGAGACCCAGTACTTC. It specifies CASRGGNKETQYF.